Listed below are T cell receptor beta chains from one sample, sequenced in a study of human T cells and chemical hapten exposure. TCRdb re-called the RACE reads with MiXCR, one entry per CDR3 protein. The sample has 75,000 to 100,000 distinct CDR3 sequences; approximately 9% are singletons. The sequenced sample was whole blood. The receptors stem from a female donor in good health. Some clones in this sample may be carry-over from other donors' samples. Each CDR3 is given with its conserved first and last residue. A D gene is named only where the DNA matches it firmly. Clone size is not always given. Where it is, it says once, few, many or a class for expanded clones.

D gene	clone size	V gene	J gene	CDR3 DNA	CDR3 protein
TRBD2	few	TRBV11-1	TRBJ2-1	TGTGCCAGCAGCCGGGCCCCGGGACTAGGGGGCAATGAGCAGTTCTTC	CASSRAPGLGGNEQFF
-	-	TRBV11-2	TRBJ1-2	TGTGCCAGCAGCTTAGGGGGGCGAAGTGGCTACACCTTC	CASSLGGRSGYTF
-	few	TRBV15	TRBJ1-3	TGTGCCACCAGCAGAGATAAGGGACGAAGCTCTGGAAACACCATATATTTT	CATSRDKGRSSGNTIYF
-	few	TRBV4-1	TRBJ1-6	TGCGCCAGCAGCCCGACGGGGGGCGATTCACCCCTCCACTTT	CASSPTGGDSPLHF
-	many	TRBV9	TRBJ2-3	TGTGCCAGCAGCGTAGACTCAGATACGCAGTATTTT	CASSVDSDTQYF
TRBD2	many	TRBV29-1	TRBJ2-5	TGCAGCGTTGAAGGACTAGCGGGAGAAGAGACCCAGTACTTC	CSVEGLAGEETQYF
-	few	TRBV7-2	TRBJ2-7	TGTGCCAGCAGCTTAGTTCGGGGAGGAATTTACGAGCAGTACTTC	CASSLVRGGIYEQYF
-	many	TRBV9	TRBJ1-1	TGTGCCAGCAGCGTCAAAGGGAGCACTGAAGCTTTCTTT	CASSVKGSTEAFF
TRBD2	-	TRBV29-1	TRBJ2-7	TGCAGCGTTGAAATGGGGATGGGAGGGGCGAGAGAGCAGTACTTC	CSVEMGMGGAREQYF
-	few	TRBV20-1	TRBJ1-5	TGCAGTGCTGGACCCCTCGAATACAAAGATCAGCCCCAGCATTTT	CSAGPLEYKDQPQHF
TRBD2	-	TRBV5-4	TRBJ2-2	TGTGCCAGCAGCTTGGAAGGCGGGAGTAACACCGGGGAGCTGTTTTTT	CASSLEGGSNTGELFF
-	few	TRBV6-6	TRBJ1-1	TGTGCCAGCACCCGCGGAGGGTCCGACACTGAAGCTTTCTTT	CASTRGGSDTEAFF
-	few	TRBV10-3	TRBJ2-3	TGTGCCATCAGTGAGGACTTACATACGCAGTATTTT	CAISEDLHTQYF
TRBD2	few	TRBV29-1	TRBJ2-1	TGCAGCGGCACGACTAGCGGGAGGGACAATGAGCAGTTCTTC	CSGTTSGRDNEQFF
-	few	TRBV20-1	TRBJ1-5	TGCAGTGCTCAGCAGGACAGAGGCCAGCATTTT	CSAQQDRGQHF
-	many	TRBV20-1	TRBJ2-1	TGCAGTGCTACTGGGGGGAGCATGTACAATGAGCAGTTCTTC	CSATGGSMYNEQFF
TRBD2	many	TRBV4-1	TRBJ2-7	TGCGCCAGCAGCCAATTTAGCGGGAGCCCCTACGAGCAGTACTTC	CASSQFSGSPYEQYF
TRBD2	-	TRBV5-1	TRBJ2-1	TGCGCCAGCAGCTCGGGACTAGCGGGAGGGTTTGAGCAGTTCTTC	CASSSGLAGGFEQFF
TRBD2	many	TRBV4-3	TRBJ2-1	TGCGCCAGCAGCCAACGTAGCGGGAGAGGGAATGAGCAGTTCTTC	CASSQRSGRGNEQFF
TRBD2	-	TRBV2	TRBJ2-3	TGTGCCAGCAGAGGGACTAGCGGGAGCCCATCGCAGTATTTT	CASRGTSGSPSQYF
-	-	TRBV9	TRBJ2-4	TGTGCCAGCAGCGGACCTCCCTCACTAGGCAAAAACATTCAGTACTTC	CASSGPPSLGKNIQYF
-	-	TRBV11-2	TRBJ2-3	TGTGCCAGCAGCCCTAGACATCTTACGCAGTATTTT	CASSPRHLTQYF
TRBD2	-	TRBV30	TRBJ2-7	TGTGCCTGGACCGGGACTAGGAGCTCCTACGAGCAGTACTTC	CAWTGTRSSYEQYF
TRBD2	many	TRBV29-1	TRBJ2-5	TGCAGCGTTGTGGAGGCGGGAGTTAAGACCCAGTACTTC	CSVVEAGVKTQYF
-	few	TRBV12-3/TRBV12-4	TRBJ1-4	TGTGCCAGCAGTTTATCAGGGTTGCGTGGAGAAAAACTGTTTTTT	CASSLSGLRGEKLFF
-	-	TRBV7-9	TRBJ2-1	TGTGCCAGCAGCTCGAAGCTAGCGACGAGCTCCTACAATGAGCAGTTCTTC	CASSSKLATSSYNEQFF
-	few	TRBV6-5	TRBJ2-5	TGTGCCAGCAGTAGGGGCTACCAAGAGACCCAGTACTTC	CASSRGYQETQYF
-	-	TRBV4-3	TRBJ1-5	TGCGCCAGCAGCCAAGAATCCGGGGTCAATCAGCCCCAGCATTTT	CASSQESGVNQPQHF
TRBD1	few	TRBV28	TRBJ1-3	TGTGCCAGCAGAGGCAACAGGGGAGGAAACACCATATATTTT	CASRGNRGGNTIYF
-	-	TRBV6-1	TRBJ1-4	TGTGCCAGCAGTGAATTGGATAGAGGTGTGAGGAATGAAAAACTGTTTTTT	CASSELDRGVRNEKLFF
-	many	TRBV7-9	TRBJ2-5	TGTGCCAGCAGCCGTCCCGTGTACCAAGAGACCCAGTACTTC	CASSRPVYQETQYF